The sequence of this T cell receptor beta chain was determined in a study of control samples from healthy donors and cancer patients. Trimming stripped 2 bases from V and 2 bases from J, with 8 bases between. Germline V CDR1 and CDR2: SGHAT, FQNNGV. The CDR3 runs to 14 residues. Data came from immunoSEQ multiplex PCR; TCRdb stores just in-frame clones and leaves some out. This table holds about 140,000 clones, about 90% found once. The receptor comes from a man aged 18 to 30 in good health. Sequences were obtained from blood. The chain recombines TRBV11-2 with TRBJ2-3, with unresolved D. The CDR3 region has the DNA TGTGCCAGCAGCTTACTACCACACACAGATACGCAGTATTTT. As protein: CASSLLPHTDTQYF.